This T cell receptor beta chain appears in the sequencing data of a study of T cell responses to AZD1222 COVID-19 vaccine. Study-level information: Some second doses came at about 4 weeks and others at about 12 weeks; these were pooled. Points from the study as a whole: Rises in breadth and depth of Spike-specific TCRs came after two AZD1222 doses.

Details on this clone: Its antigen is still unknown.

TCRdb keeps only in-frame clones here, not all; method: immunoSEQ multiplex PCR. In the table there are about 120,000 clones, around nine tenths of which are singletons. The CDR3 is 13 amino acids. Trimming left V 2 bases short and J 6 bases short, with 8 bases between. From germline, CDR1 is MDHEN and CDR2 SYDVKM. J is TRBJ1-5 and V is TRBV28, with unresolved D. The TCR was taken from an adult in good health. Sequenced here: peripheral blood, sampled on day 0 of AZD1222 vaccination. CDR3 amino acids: CASSLIGSQPQHF. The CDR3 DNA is TGTGCCAGCAGTTTAATAGGGTCTCAGCCCCAGCATTTT.